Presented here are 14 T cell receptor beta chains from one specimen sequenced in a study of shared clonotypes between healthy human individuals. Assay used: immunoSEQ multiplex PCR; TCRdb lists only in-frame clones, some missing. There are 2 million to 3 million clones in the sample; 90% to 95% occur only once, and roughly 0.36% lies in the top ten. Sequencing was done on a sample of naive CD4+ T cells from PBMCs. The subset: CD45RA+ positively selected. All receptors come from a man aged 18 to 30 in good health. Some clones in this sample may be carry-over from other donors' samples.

The CDR3 region is CASSLRQNTEAFF. The CDR3, as DNA: TGTGCCAGCAGCCTCCGGCAGAACACTGAAGCTTTCTTT. The chain carries TRBV9 and TRBJ1-1; D not resolved. The germline V gene encodes CDR1 SGDLS and CDR2 YYNGEE. V shed 4 bases and J shed 1 base, with 8 bases lying between them. The CDR3 is made up of 13 amino acids. The variable domain in full, completed from reference TRBV9 and TRBJ1-1, reads DSGVTQTPKHLITATGQRVTLRCSPRSGDLSVYWYQQSLDQGLQFLIQYYNGEERAKGNILERFSAQQFPDLHSELNLSSLELGDSALYFCASSLRQNTEAFFGQGTRLTVV.

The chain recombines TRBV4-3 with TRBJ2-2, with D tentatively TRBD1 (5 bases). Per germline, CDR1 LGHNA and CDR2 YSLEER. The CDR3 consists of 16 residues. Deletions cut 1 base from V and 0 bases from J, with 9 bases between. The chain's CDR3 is CASSQALGANTGELFF. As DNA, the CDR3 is TGCGCCAGCAGCCAAGCCCTAGGGGCGAACACCGGGGAGCTGTTTTTT.

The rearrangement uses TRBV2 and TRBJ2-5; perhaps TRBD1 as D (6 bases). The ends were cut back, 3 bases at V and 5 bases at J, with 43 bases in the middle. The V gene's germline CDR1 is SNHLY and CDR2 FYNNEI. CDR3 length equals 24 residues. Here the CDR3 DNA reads TGTGCCAGCAGTGAGGTTACGTCCACAGTGAAGCGAGAGAGGCAAACAGGGTTAAGGGAGACCCAGTACTTC. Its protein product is CASSEVTSTVKRERQTGLRETQYF.

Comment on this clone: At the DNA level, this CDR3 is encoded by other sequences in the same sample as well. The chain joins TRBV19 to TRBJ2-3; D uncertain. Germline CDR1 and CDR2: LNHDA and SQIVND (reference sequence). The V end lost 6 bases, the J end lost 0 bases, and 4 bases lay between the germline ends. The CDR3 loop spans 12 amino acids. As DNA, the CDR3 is TGTGCCAGTAGCGCGAGCACAGATACGCAGTATTTT. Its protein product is CASSASTDTQYF.

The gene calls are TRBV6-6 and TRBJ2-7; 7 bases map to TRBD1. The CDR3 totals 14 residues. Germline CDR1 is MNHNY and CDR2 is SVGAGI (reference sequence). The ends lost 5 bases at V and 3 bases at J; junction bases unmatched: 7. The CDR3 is CASSTRQGHYEQYF. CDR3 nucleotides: TGTGCCAGCAGTACAAGACAGGGCCACTACGAGCAGTACTTC.

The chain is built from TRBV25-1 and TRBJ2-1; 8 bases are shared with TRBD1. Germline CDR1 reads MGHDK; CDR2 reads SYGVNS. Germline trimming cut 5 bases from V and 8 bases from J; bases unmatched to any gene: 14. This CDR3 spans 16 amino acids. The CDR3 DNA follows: TGTGCCAGCAGTCGAAGGGCAGGGGGCGTTTTAGATGAGCAGTTCTTC. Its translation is CASSRRAGGVLDEQFF.

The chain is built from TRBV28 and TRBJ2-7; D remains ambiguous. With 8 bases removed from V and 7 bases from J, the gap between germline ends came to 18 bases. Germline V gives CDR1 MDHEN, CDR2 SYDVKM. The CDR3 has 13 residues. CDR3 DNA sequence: TGTGCCAGCGCGAGGAGCGAGGCCTCGGAGCAGTACTTC. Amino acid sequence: CASARSEASEQYF.

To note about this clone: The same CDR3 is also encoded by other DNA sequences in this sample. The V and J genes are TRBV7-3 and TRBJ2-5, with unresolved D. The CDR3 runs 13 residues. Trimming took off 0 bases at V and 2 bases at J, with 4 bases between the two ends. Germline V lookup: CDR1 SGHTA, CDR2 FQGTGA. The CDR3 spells CASSLTPQETQYF. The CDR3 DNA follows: TGTGCCAGCAGCTTAACCCCACAAGAGACCCAGTACTTC.

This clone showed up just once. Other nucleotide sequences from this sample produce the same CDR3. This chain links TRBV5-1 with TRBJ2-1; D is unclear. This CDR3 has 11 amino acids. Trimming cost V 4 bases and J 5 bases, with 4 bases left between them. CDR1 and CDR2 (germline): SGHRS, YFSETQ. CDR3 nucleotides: TGCGCCAGCAGCCCCAACAATGAGCAGTTCTTC. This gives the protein CASSPNNEQFF.

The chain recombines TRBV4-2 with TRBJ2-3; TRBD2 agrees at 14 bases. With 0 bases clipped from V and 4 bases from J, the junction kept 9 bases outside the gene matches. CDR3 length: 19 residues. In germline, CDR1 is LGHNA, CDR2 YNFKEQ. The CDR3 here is CASSQEGTSGGQFADTQYF. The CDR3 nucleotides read TGTGCCAGCAGCCAAGAAGGGACTAGCGGGGGACAGTTCGCAGATACGCAGTATTTT.

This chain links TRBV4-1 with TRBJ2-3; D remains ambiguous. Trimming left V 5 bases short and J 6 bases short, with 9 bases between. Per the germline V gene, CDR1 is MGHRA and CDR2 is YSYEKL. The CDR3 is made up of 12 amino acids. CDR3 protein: CASSLTMDTQYF. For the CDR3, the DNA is TGCGCCAGCAGCTTAACCATGGATACGCAGTATTTT.

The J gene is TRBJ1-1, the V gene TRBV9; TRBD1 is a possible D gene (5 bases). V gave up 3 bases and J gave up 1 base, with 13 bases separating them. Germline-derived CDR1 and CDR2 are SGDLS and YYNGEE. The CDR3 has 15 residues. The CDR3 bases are TGTGCCAGCAGCGCCCAGGGTAATGCGAACACTGAAGCTTTCTTT. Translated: CASSAQGNANTEAFF.

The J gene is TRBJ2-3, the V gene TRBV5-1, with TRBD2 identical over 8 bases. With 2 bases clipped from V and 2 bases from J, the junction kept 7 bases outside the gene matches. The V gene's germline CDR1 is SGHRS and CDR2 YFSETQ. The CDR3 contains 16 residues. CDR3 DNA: TGCGCCAGCAGCTTCCCGAGCGGGAGTGCCACAGATACGCAGTATTTT. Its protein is CASSFPSGSATDTQYF.

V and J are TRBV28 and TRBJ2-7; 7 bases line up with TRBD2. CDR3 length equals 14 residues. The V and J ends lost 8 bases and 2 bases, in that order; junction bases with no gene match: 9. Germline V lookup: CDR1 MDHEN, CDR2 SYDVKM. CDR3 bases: TGTGCCAGCCGTCCACGGGGACTAACCTACGAGCAGTACTTC. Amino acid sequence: CASRPRGLTYEQYF.